Given below is one T cell receptor (beta chain) in context. This clonotype was counted many times. Its cognate antigen has yet to be identified. No much larger clonotype is one base removed from it; base qualities were not supplied. The library was built by means of 5' RACE. The sequencer listed for this sample is Illumina HiSeq 2000. A universal primer binding site was added through template switching, and the final cDNA carried a unique molecular identifier so that TCR cDNA molecules could be counted accurately. Specific primers in the conserved constant-segment region were used to synthesize first-strand cDNA for the TCR alpha and beta chains. To control for contamination, every cDNA library was double barcoded, receiving both a SMART-Mk sample barcode and Illumina barcodes. TruSeq adapter sequences, together with Illumina sample barcodes, were added in two successive PCR steps. The Illumina HiSeq platform was used with custom primers to sequence TCR alpha and beta cDNA libraries. The paper's processing steps were these. MiGEC processed the raw reads to extract unique molecular identifiers, while MiXCR was used to determine the CDR3 positions. For each individual, recombination models were inferred using an EM algorithm with the repgenHMM and IGoR tools. Shared clonotypes were analyzed with the tcR package in R, and sharing was normalized by the product of cloneset sizes. To study raw recombination free of thymic and clonal selection effects, out-of-frame nonproductive sequences were analyzed. TCRdb ran its own pipeline on the public reads, namely fastp trimming at Q25 and MiXCR clone calling, and kept in-frame beta chains. Under each unique CDR3 protein, matching rows form one entry showing the most common genes and DNA. TCRdb's processing, not the authors', yielded these V and J calls. The sample table lists about 720,000 distinct CDR3 sequences, 8.5% to 9.5% of them with a count of one. The top ten hold roughly 0.97% of the sample.

All donors were healthy Caucasians. Three pairs of female monozygotic twins, all aged roughly 18 to 30 years, made up the twin cohort. Peripheral blood mononuclear cells were the source from which RNA for the TCR libraries was isolated. From a lookup of the germline V gene (reference sequence), CDR1 and CDR2 are SEHNR and FQNEAQ. Compared with germline, V lacks 5 bases and J lacks 1 base; bases without a gene match: 4. Including the terminal cysteine and phenylalanine, the CDR3 comprises 14 residues. Only the CDR3 portion is preserved as DNA: 42 bases, with reading frame beginning at the first base. This sample was included in a study of identical twins (dated by TCRdb to the mid-2010s). At the level of the whole study: TCR alpha and beta repertoires from monozygotic twins, unrelated adults of various ages and cord blood were deep-sequenced to test whether fetal clonotypes persist. To rule out contamination, replicate twin experiments were performed at different times with different library preparation protocols. Points the paper makes about the study in general: Abundant cord blood beta clonotypes carried fewer insertions; young adult naive repertoires showed a weaker similar trend, while memory repertoires showed none. Zero-insertion analyses could be partly confounded by invariant T cells such as MAIT and iNKT, although diverse VJ usage argued against such confounding for most clonotypes. Because the same donors could not be followed over many years, the conclusions relied on cross-sectional statistical analysis. Out-of-frame TCR alpha sharing in monozygotic twins was systematically underestimated by recombination models, whereas sharing between unrelated individuals was in agreement with the recombination models. Excess twin sharing in beta out-of-frame sequences was weaker because fewer shared sequences lowered the signal-to-noise ratio. Out-of-frame TCR alpha sequences shared between twins showed an excess of low generation-probability sequences compared with coincidental sharing between unrelated individuals.

These data were likewise used in another study, on yellow fever vaccine responses in identical twins. The second source states: The T cell response to vaccination in identical twins was reported by the authors to appear partly convergent and partly personalized. Focusing on identical twins, the study followed the T cell clones that responded to the vaccine, and did so with precision.

This TCR was sampled from a woman between 18 and 29 years old in good health. The chain couples TRBV7-9 to TRBJ2-5, with TRBD2 identical over 7 junction bases. The sequencing sample was made of PBMCs. The nucleotide sequence reads TGTGCCAGCAGCCCACTAGCGCTCCAAGAGACCCAGTACTTC. It translates to CASSPLALQETQYF.